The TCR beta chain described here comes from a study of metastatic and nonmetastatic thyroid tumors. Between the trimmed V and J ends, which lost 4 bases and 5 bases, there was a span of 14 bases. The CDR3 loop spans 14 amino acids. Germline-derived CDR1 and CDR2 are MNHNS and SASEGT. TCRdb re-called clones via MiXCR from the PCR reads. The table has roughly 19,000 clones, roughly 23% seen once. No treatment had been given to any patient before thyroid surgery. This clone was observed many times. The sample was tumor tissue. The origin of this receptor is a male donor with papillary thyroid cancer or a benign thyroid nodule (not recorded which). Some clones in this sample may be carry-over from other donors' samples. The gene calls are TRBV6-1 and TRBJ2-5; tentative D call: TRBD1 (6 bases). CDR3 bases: TGTGCCAGCAGTGCCTGGGGACATAGGGAGACCCAGTACTTC. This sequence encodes CASSAWGHRETQYF.